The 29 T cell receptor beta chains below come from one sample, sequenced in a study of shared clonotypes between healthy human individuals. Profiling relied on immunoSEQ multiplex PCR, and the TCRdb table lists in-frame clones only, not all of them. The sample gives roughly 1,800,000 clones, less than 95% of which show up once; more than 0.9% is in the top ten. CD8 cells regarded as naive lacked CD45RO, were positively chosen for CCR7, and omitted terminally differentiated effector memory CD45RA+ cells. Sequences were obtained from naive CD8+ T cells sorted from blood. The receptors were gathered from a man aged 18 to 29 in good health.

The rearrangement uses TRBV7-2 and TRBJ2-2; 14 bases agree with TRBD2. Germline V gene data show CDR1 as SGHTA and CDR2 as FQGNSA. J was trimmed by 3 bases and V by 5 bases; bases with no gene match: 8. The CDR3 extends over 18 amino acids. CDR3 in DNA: TGTGCCAGCAGCAGACTAGCGGGAGGGCCTTTGTACACCGGGGAGCTGTTTTTT. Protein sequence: CASSRLAGGPLYTGELFF.

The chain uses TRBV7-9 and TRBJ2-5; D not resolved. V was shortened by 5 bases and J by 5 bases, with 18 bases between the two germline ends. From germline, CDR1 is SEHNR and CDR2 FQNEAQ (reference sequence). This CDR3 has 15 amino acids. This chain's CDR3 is CASSEIRVGRETQYF. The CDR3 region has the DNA TGTGCCAGCAGCGAAATTAGGGTCGGGCGGGAGACCCAGTACTTC.

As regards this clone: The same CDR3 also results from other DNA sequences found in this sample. The CDR3 reads CASSGGSSYEQYF. The CDR3 region has the DNA TGTGCCAGCAGTGGGGGGTCCTCCTACGAGCAGTACTTC. The genes are TRBV6-1 and TRBJ2-7; D may correspond to TRBD1 or TRBD2 (5 bases each). The CDR3 runs 13 residues. V lost 4 bases to trimming and J lost 0 bases, with 7 bases between them. CDR1 and CDR2 (germline): MNHNS, SASEGT.

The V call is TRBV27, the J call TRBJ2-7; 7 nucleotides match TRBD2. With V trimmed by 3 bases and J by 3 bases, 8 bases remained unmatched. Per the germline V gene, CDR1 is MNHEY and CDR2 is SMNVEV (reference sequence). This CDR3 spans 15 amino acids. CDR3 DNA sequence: TGTGCCAGCAGTTTCGGGGGGTCCGCCGTCTACGAGCAGTACTTC. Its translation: CASSFGGSAVYEQYF.

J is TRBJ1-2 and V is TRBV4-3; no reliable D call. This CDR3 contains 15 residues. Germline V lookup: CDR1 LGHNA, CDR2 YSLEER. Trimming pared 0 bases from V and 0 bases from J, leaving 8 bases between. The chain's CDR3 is CASSQDGPPNYGYTF. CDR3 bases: TGCGCCAGCAGCCAAGATGGGCCACCTAACTATGGCTACACCTTC.

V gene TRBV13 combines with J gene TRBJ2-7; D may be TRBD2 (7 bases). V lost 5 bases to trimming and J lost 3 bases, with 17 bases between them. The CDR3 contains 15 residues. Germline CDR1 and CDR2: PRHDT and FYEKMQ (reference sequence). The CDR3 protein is CASSTGPGGDYEQYF. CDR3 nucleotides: TGTGCCAGCAGCACCGGCCCGGGGGGCGACTACGAGCAGTACTTC.

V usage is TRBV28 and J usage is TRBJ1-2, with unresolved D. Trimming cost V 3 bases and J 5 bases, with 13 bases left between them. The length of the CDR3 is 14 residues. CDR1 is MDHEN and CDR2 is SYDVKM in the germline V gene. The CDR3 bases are TGTGCCAGCAGTTTGAGAGGGTCTCCATATGGCTACACCTTC. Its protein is CASSLRGSPYGYTF.

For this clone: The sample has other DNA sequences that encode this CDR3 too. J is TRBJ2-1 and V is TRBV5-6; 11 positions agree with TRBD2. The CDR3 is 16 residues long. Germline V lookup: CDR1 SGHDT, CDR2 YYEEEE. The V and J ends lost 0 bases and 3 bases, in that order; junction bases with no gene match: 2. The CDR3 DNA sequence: TGTGCCAGCAGCTTGGGGCTAGCGGGGGGCTACAATGAGCAGTTCTTC. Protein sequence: CASSLGLAGGYNEQFF.

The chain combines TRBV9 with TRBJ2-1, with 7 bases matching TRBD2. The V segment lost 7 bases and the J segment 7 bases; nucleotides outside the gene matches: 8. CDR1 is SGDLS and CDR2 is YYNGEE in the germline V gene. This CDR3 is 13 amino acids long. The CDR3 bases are TGTGCCAGCGGGAGCGGGACTCGTAATGAGCAGTTCTTC. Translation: CASGSGTRNEQFF.

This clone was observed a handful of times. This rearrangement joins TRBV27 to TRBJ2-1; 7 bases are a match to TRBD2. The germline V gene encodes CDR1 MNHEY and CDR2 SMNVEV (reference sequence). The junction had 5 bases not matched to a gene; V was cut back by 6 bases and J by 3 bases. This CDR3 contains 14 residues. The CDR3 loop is CASSIAGYYNEQFF. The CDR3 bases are TGTGCCAGCAGCATAGCGGGCTACTACAATGAGCAGTTCTTC.

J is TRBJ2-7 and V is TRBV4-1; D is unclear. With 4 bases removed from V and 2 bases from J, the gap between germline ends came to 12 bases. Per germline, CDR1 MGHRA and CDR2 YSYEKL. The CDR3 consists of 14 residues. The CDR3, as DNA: TGCGCCAGCAGCCCCCAGAGGTCCCCCTACGAGCAGTACTTC. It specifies CASSPQRSPYEQYF.

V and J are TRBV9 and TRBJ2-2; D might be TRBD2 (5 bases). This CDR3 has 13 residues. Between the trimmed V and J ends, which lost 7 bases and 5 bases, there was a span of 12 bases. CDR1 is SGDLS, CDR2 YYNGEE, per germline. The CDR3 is CASGLPRTGELFF. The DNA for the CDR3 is TGTGCCAGCGGACTCCCGAGAACCGGGGAGCTGTTTTTT.

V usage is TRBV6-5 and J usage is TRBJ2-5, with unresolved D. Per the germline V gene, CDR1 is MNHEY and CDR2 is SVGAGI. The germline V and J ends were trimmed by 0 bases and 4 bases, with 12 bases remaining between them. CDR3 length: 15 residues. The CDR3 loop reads CASSYSTGLRETQYF. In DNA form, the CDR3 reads TGTGCCAGCAGTTACTCGACCGGGCTAAGAGAGACCCAGTACTTC.

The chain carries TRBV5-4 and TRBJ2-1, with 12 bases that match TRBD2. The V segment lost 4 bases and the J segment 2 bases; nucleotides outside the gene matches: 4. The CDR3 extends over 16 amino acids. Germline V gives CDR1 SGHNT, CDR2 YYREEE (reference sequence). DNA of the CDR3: TGTGCCAGCAGCCTCGGACTAGCGGGGACCTACAATGAGCAGTTCTTC. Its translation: CASSLGLAGTYNEQFF.

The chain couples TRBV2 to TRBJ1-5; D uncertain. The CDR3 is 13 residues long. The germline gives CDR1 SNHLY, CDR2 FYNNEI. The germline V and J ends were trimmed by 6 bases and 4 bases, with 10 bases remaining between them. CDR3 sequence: CASSRGGNQPQHF. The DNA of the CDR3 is TGTGCCAGCAGCCGAGGAGGGAATCAGCCCCAGCATTTT.

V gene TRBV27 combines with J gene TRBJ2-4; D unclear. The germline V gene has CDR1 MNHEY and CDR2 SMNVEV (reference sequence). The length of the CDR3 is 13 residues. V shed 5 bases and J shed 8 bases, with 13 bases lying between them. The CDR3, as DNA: TGTGCCAGCAGTCCATTTGGATGGGACATTCAGTACTTC. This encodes CASSPFGWDIQYF.

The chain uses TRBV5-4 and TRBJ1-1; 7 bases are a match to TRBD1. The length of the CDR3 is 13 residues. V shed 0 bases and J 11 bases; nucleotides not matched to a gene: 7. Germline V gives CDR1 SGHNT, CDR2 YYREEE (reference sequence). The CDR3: CASSLGQGSGAFF. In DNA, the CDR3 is TGTGCCAGCAGCTTGGGACAGGGATCGGGCGCTTTCTTT.

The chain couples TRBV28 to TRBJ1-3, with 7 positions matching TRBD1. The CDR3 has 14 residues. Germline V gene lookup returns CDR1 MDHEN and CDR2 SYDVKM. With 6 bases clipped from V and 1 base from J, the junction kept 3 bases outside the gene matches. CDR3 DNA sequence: TGTGCCAGCAGACAGGGACAGTCTGGAAACACCATATATTTT. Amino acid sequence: CASRQGQSGNTIYF.

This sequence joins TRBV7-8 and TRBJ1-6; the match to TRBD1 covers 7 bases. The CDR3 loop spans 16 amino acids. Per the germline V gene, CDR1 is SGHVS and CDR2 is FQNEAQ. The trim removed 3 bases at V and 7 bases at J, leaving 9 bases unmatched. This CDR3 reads CASSFWSGGLNSPLHF. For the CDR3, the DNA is TGTGCCAGCAGCTTCTGGTCAGGGGGTCTAAATTCACCCCTCCACTTT.

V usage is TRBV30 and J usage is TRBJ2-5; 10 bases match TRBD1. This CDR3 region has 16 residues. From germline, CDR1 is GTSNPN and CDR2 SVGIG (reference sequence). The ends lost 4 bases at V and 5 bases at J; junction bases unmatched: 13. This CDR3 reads CAWTDYLGQGLETQYF. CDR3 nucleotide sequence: TGTGCCTGGACCGACTATCTGGGACAGGGGCTGGAGACCCAGTACTTC. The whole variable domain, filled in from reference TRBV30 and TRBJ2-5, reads SQTIHQWPATLVQPVGSPLSLECTVEGTSNPNLYWYRQAAGRGLQLLFYSVGIGQISSEVPQNLSASRPQDRQFILSSKKLLLSDSGFYLCAWTDYLGQGLETQYFGPGTRLLVL.

The CDR3 reads CASSLVFGRGSNTGELFF. In nucleotides, the CDR3 is TGTGCCAGCAGCTTAGTTTTTGGGCGGGGTTCGAACACCGGGGAGCTGTTTTTT. V is TRBV11-2 and J is TRBJ2-2, with D possibly being TRBD2 (6 bases). The CDR3 spans 18 residues. The germline V gene encodes CDR1 SGHAT and CDR2 FQNNGV. The V and J ends lost 1 base and 0 bases respectively, with 15 bases between them.

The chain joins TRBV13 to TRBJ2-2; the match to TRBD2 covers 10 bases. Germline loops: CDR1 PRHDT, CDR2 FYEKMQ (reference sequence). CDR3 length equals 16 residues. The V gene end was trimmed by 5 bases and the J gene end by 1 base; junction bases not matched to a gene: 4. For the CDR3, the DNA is TGTGCCAGCAGCATCGGACTAGCGGTGAACACCGGGGAGCTGTTTTTT. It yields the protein CASSIGLAVNTGELFF.

The CDR3 reads CASSLTGRGTEAFF. DNA for the CDR3: TGTGCCAGCTCACTTACAGGGCGTGGGACTGAAGCTTTCTTT. The chain uses TRBV18 and TRBJ1-1; D is perhaps TRBD1 (6 bases). The CDR3 extends over 14 amino acids. V shed 4 bases and J shed 5 bases, with 14 bases lying between them. In germline, CDR1 is KGHSH, CDR2 LQKENI.

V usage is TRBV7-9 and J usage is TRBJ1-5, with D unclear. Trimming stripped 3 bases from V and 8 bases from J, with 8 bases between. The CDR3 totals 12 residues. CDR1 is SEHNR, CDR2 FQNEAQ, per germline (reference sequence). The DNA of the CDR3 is TGTGCCAGCAGCTTGGATGGGAAGCCCCAGCATTTT. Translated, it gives CASSLDGKPQHF.

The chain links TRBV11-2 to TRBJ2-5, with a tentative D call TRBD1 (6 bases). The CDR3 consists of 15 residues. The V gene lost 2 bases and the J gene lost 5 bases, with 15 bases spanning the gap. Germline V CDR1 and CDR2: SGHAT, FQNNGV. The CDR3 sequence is CASSLFSRGSETQYF. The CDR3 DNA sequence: TGTGCCAGCAGCTTATTCAGCAGGGGTAGTGAGACCCAGTACTTC.

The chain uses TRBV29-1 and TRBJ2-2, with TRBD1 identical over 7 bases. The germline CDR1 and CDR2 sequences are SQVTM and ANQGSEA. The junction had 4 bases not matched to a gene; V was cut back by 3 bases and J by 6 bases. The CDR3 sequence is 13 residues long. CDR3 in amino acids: CSVDKQGSGELFF. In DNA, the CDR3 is TGCAGCGTTGATAAACAGGGGTCCGGGGAGCTGTTTTTT.

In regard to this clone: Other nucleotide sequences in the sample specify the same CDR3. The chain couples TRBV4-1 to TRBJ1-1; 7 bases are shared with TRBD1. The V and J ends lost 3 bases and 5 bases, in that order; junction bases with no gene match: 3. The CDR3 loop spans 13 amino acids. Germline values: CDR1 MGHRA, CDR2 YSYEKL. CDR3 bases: TGCGCCAGCAGCCAGGGCAGGGGGACTGAAGCTTTCTTT. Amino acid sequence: CASSQGRGTEAFF.

The CDR3 loop is CASSVPKGRQGADTQYF. The CDR3 DNA is TGTGCCAGCAGCGTACCTAAGGGAAGGCAAGGGGCAGATACGCAGTATTTT. The chain couples TRBV9 to TRBJ2-3; the D gene is possibly TRBD1 (5 bases). The germline V gene has CDR1 SGDLS and CDR2 YYNGEE. The ends were cut back, 1 base at V and 4 bases at J, with 19 bases in the middle. CDR3 size: 17 residues.

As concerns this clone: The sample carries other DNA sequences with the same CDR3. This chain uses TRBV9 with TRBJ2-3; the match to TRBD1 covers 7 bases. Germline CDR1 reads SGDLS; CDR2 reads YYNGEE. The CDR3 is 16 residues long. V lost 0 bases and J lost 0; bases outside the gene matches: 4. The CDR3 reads CASSVVGGTSTDTQYF. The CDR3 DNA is TGTGCCAGCAGCGTAGTAGGGGGCACTAGCACAGATACGCAGTATTTT.